This T cell receptor beta chain was recovered during a study of cytomegalovirus exposure and HLA in healthy donors. At the level of the study: Around 200 million T cells yielded some 100 million unique TCR beta sequences, as an earlier analysis found.

This clone came up once. Primers included in the PCR were 60 Vbeta and 13 Jbeta primers. Some clones are missing from TCRdb's copy, which holds only in-frame ones; the method was immunoSEQ multiplex PCR. The sample yields 70,000 to 95,000 clones, around 75% seen once. Germline V CDR1 and CDR2: SGHTS, YDEGEE. V dropped 4 bases and J dropped 2 bases, with 10 bases sitting between them. The CDR3 totals 15 residues. This receptor was taken from a woman aged 40 to 50 in good health and CMV-seropositive. Specimen: PBMCs. The chain recombines TRBV5-8 with TRBJ1-6, with D hard to call. Here the CDR3 DNA reads TGTGCCAGCAGCCGGGGAGGGCCCTATAATTCACCCCTCCACTTT. This sequence encodes CASSRGGPYNSPLHF.